The 3 T cell receptor beta chains given below trace back to one sample, sequenced in a study of CD8 T cells in Susac syndrome. RNA was extracted with the RNeasy kit, and a quantity of about 0.45 to 1 ug was reverse transcribed using random hexamers. TCRdb reprocessed the immunoSEQ multiplex PCR reads with MiXCR, giving one entry per CDR3 protein. The data hold more than 75,000 distinct CDR3 sequences, with approximately 92% observed a single time. Material for sequencing was CD8+ T cells from PBMCs. These receptors all stem from a human donor in good health.

In its sample, this clonotype was seen a few times. The chain carries TRBV5-1 and TRBJ1-1; TRBD1 aligns across 7 bases. Germline CDR1 reads SGHRS; CDR2 reads YFSETQ. The V segment lost 3 bases and the J segment 1 base; nucleotides outside the gene matches: 9. The CDR3 contains 16 residues. The CDR3 DNA is TGCGCCAGCAGCTATACGACGGACAGGTCGAACACTGAAGCTTTCTTT. This sequence encodes CASSYTTDRSNTEAFF. Together with reference TRBV5-1 and TRBJ1-1, the CDR3 gives the full variable domain: KAGVTQTPRYLIKTRGQQVTLSCSPISGHRSVSWYQQTPGQGLQFLFEYFSETQRNKGNFPGRFSGRQFSNSRSEMNVSTLELGDSALYLCASSYTTDRSNTEAFFGQGTRLTVV.

The rearrangement uses TRBV2 and TRBJ1-1; D unresolved. The germline CDR1 and CDR2 sequences are SNHLY and FYNNEI. V lost 6 bases and J lost 11, with 22 bases in between. The CDR3 spans 14 residues. CDR3 sequence: CASRLFDPLTGAFF. CDR3 sequence (DNA): TGTGCCAGCAGACTTTTCGATCCTCTAACCGGGGCTTTCTTT.

The chain is built from TRBV7-2 and TRBJ1-1; D remains ambiguous. This CDR3 spans 14 amino acids. Looked up from germline, CDR1 is SGHTA and CDR2 is FQGNSA. Trimming pared 3 bases from V and 8 bases from J, leaving 16 bases between. Here the CDR3 DNA reads TGTGCCAGCAGCTTTGGCTCCCTGATAGAGGAAGCTTTCTTT. Its protein product is CASSFGSLIEEAFF. Together with reference TRBV7-2 and TRBJ1-1, the CDR3 gives the full variable domain: GAGVSQSPSNKVTEKGKDVELRCDPISGHTALYWYRQSLGQGLEFLIYFQGNSAPDKSGLPSDRFSAERTGGSVSTLTIQRTQQEDSAVYLCASSFGSLIEEAFFGQGTRLTVV.